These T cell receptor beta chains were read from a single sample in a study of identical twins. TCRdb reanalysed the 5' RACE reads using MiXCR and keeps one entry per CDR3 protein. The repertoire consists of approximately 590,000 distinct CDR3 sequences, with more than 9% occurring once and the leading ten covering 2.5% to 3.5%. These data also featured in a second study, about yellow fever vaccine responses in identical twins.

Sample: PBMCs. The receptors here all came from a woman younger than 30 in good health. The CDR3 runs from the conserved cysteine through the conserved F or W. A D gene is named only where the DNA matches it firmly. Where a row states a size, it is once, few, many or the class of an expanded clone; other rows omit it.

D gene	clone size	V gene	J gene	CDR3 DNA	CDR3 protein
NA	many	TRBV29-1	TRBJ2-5	TGCAGCACTAGTATTAAGGAGACCCAGTACTTC	CSTSIKETQYF
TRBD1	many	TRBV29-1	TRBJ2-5	TGCAGCGTTGAGGGACAGCAAGAGACCCAGTACTTC	CSVEGQQETQYF
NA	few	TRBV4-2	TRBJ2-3	TGTGCCAGCAGCCAAGATTATACGAACACAGATACGCAGTATTTT	CASSQDYTNTDTQYF
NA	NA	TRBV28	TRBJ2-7	TGTGCCAGCAGTCCGCGACAGACCGCTACCTACGAGCAGTACTTC	CASSPRQTATYEQYF
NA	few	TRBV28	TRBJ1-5	TGTGCCAGCAGTCCGAGACAGTCGGGTCAGCCCCAGCATTTT	CASSPRQSGQPQHF
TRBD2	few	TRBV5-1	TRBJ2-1	TGCGCCAGCAGCCTGCTAGCGGGTTATGAGCAGTTCTTC	CASSLLAGYEQFF
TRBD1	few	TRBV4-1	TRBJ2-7	TGCGCCAGCAGCCTTTTAGGATCAACCGGGACAGGGAAAAACGAGCAGTACTTC	CASSLLGSTGTGKNEQYF
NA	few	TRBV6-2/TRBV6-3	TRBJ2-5	TGTGCCAGCAGTTACCACCTGGGACAAACCCAAGAGACCCAGTACTTC	CASSYHLGQTQETQYF
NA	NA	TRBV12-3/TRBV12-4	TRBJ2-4	TGTGCCAGCAGCCCCTACAGGGTCGGCAAAAACATTCAGTACTTC	CASSPYRVGKNIQYF
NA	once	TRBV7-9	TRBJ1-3	TGTGCCAGCAGCTTTGATGTGAGCCCTGGAAACACCATATATTTT	CASSFDVSPGNTIYF
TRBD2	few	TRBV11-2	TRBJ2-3	TGTGCCAGCAGCGGAAGGGGGACTAGGAACCCCCTTATCCCAGATACGCAGTATTTT	CASSGRGTRNPLIPDTQYF
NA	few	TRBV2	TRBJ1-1	TGTGCCAGCAACTTACAGGGCGGGGGCACTGAAGCTTTCTTT	CASNLQGGGTEAFF
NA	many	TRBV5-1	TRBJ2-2	TGCGCCAGCAGCTTGGACTGGGGCACCGGGGAGCTGTTTTTT	CASSLDWGTGELFF
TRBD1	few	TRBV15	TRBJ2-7	TGTGCCACCAGCAGGGAAAGGACAGGGCCCTACGAGCAGTACTTC	CATSRERTGPYEQYF
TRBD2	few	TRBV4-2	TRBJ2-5	TGTGCCAGCAGCCTCCTCATAGCGGGGGATGAGACCCAGTACTTC	CASSLLIAGDETQYF
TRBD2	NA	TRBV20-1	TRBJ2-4	TGCAGTGCTAGGACTAGCGGGAATTTGGAGTACTTC	CSARTSGNLEYF
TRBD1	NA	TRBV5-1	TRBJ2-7	TGCGCCAGCAGCGAGCCAGGGGGCGTCGAGCAGTACTTC	CASSEPGGVEQYF
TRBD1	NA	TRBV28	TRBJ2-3	TGTGCCAGCAGTCAACAGGGGACCCCCACAGATACGCAGTATTTT	CASSQQGTPTDTQYF
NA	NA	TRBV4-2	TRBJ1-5	TGTGCCATGGGCCCCGGACGAAATCAGCCCCAGCATTTT	CAMGPGRNQPQHF
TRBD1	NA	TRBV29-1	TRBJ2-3	TGCAGCGTACAGGGGCCTAGCACAGATACGCAGTATTTT	CSVQGPSTDTQYF
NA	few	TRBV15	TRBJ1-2	TGTGCCACCAGCAGATCAGACAGGCGGCGTGGCTACACCTTC	CATSRSDRRRGYTF
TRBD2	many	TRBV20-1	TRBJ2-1	TGCAGTGCTTCCACCTTGACTAGCGGGATGGGTTCGGGCAATGAGCAGTTCTTC	CSASTLTSGMGSGNEQFF
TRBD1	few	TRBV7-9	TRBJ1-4	TGTGCCAGCAGTTTTGGACAGGGGAATGAAAAACTGTTTTTT	CASSFGQGNEKLFF
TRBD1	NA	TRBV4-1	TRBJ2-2	TGCGCCAGCAGCCAGAGACAGGGTCGGACCGGGGAGCTGTTTTTT	CASSQRQGRTGELFF
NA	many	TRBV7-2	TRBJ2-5	TGTGCCAGCAGCCGAGGCTCGCGAGAGACCCAGTACTTC	CASSRGSRETQYF
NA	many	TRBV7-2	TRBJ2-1	TGTGCCAGCACCAGGGGGGGTCCCCGCAATGAGCAGTTCTTC	CASTRGGPRNEQFF
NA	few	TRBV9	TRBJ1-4	TGTGCCAGCAGCGCCCGAGGGATGGGAGCTAATGAAAAACTGTTTTTT	CASSARGMGANEKLFF
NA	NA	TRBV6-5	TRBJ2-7	TGTGCCAGCAGTTACTCGCGGCAGGACGGGGACGAGCAGTACTTC	CASSYSRQDGDEQYF
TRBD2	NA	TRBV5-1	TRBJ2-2	TGCGCCAGCAGCCCCCGGACTAGCGGGAGTCCCGGGGAGCTGTTTTTT	CASSPRTSGSPGELFF
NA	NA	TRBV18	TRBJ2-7	TGTGCCAGCTCACCGATAGCGGCGGCGGAGGAGCAGTACTTC	CASSPIAAAEEQYF
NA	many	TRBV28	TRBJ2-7	TGTGCCAGCACATACCCGGGGAAACAACCCTACGAGCAGTACTTC	CASTYPGKQPYEQYF
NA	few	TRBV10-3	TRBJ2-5	TGTGCCATCAGTGAGTCGGAGACCCAGTACTTC	CAISESETQYF
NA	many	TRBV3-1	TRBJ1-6	TGTGCCAGCAGCCACGTAGATTCACCCCTCCACTTT	CASSHVDSPLHF
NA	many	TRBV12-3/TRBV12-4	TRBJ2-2	TGTGCCAGCAGTTTAGCAGGGCGGGCCGGGGAGCTGTTTTTT	CASSLAGRAGELFF
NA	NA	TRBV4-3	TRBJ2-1	TGCGCCAGCAGCCAAGACGGGACTTCCGATTACAATGAGCAGTTCTTC	CASSQDGTSDYNEQFF
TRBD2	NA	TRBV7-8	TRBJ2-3	TGTGCCAGCAGCCCCCTAGCGGGAGACGCAGATACGCAGTATTTT	CASSPLAGDADTQYF
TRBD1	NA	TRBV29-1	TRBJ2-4	TGCAGCGTAATAGCAGGGGGCAAAAACATTCAGTACTTC	CSVIAGGKNIQYF
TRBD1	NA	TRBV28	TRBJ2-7	TGTGCCAGCACCGTGAGGGGGACAGGGGCCTACGAGCAGTACTTC	CASTVRGTGAYEQYF
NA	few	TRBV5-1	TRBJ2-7	TGCGCCAGCAGCTTGACCCTGGGTCCGGGTATCTACGAGCAGTACTTC	CASSLTLGPGIYEQYF
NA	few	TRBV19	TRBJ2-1	TGTGCCAGTAGTAGGACTATCCTCCCAAATGAGCAGTTCTTC	CASSRTILPNEQFF
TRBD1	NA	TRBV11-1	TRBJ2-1	TGTGCCAGCCAGAAAAAAACCGGGACAGAATTTTCCTACAATGAGCAGTTCTTC	CASQKKTGTEFSYNEQFF
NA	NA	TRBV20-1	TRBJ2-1	TGCAGTGCTAGAGAAGTGGGTCTCTACAATGAGCAGTTCTTC	CSAREVGLYNEQFF
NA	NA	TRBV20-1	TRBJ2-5	TGCAGTGCTAGAGATCCCTTGGGTCAAGAGACCCAGTACTTC	CSARDPLGQETQYF
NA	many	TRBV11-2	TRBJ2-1	TGTGCCAGCCGCCGTCTAAGCTACAATGAGCAGTTCTTC	CASRRLSYNEQFF
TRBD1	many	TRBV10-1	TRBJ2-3	TGCGCCACCAGCCGGGACAGGGGGTCGGGACGCAGGTCTGCAGATACGCAGTATTTT	CATSRDRGSGRRSADTQYF